Listed below are T cell receptor beta chains from one sample, sequenced in a study of CD8+ T cells in alopecia areata. Sequenced by immunoSEQ multiplex PCR; TCRdb stores in-frame clones only, minus some. Altogether about 160,000 clones are present, under 70% being singletons, with the ten largest covering approximately 0.91%. Sequenced material: CD4+ T cells sorted from blood, taken at week 4, from a patient treated with tofacitinib. The receptors come from a human donor with alopecia areata. The CDR3 runs from the conserved cysteine through the conserved F or W. The D gene is left open where the match is weak. A clone size is listed for some rows: how often the clone was seen (once, few, many), or a class if it is expanded.

CASWGSYSGANVLTF TGTGCCAGCTGGGGTTCCTACTCTGGGGCCAACGTCCTGACTTTC TRBV6-1 - once TRBJ2-6
CAWSVQGNQPQHF TGTGCCTGGAGTGTACAGGGCAATCAGCCCCAGCATTTT TRBV30 - - TRBJ1-5
CASSPAWGNEQFF TGTGCCAGCAGCCCCGCGTGGGGCAATGAGCAGTTCTTC TRBV7-2 - - TRBJ2-1
CAISESPGPLYGYTF TGTGCCATCAGTGAGTCGCCAGGGCCACTTTATGGCTACACCTTC TRBV10-3 - few TRBJ1-2
CASSFPGETQYF TGTGCCAGCAGTTTTCCGGGGGAGACCCAGTACTTC TRBV27 - - TRBJ2-5
CASSVGLAENEQFF TGTGCCAGCAGCGTGGGACTAGCGGAAAATGAGCAGTTCTTC TRBV5-6 TRBD2 - TRBJ2-1
CASSLPLGSGGTYEQYF TGTGCCAGCAGCTTGCCCCTGGGAAGCGGGGGTACCTACGAGCAGTACTTC TRBV7-9 TRBD2 - TRBJ2-7
CASSGGQTLYGYTF TGTGCCAGCAGTGGGGGACAGACGCTCTATGGCTACACCTTC TRBV2 TRBD1 - TRBJ1-2
CASSERGPGANVLTF TGTGCCAGCAGTGAAAGGGGGCCTGGGGCCAACGTCCTGACTTTC TRBV6-1 TRBD1 few TRBJ2-6
CASSWNTEAFF TGCGCCAGCAGTTGGAACACTGAAGCTTTCTTT TRBV5-1 - - TRBJ1-1
CASTLGLAGGTDTQYF TGTGCCAGCACATTAGGGCTAGCGGGGGGCACAGATACGCAGTATTTT TRBV25-1 TRBD2 few TRBJ2-3
CSAGPGAGELFF TGCAGCGCCGGACCCGGCGCCGGGGAGCTGTTTTTT TRBV29-1 - - TRBJ2-2
CASSSHSRGDTDTQYF TGTGCCAGCAGCTCTCATTCCCGCGGGGACACAGATACGCAGTATTTT TRBV7-4 - - TRBJ2-3
CASSYSDTGMNTEAFF TGTGCCAGCAGTTACTCCGACACAGGAATGAACACTGAAGCTTTCTTT TRBV11-2 - once TRBJ1-1
CASTGTGLSTEAFF TGTGCCAGCACCGGGACAGGCCTTTCCACTGAAGCTTTCTTT TRBV27 TRBD1 - TRBJ1-1
CASSPGLVGGEQYF TGCGCCAGCAGCCCCGGACTAGTTGGGGGCGAGCAGTACTTC TRBV4-1 TRBD2 many TRBJ2-7
CASSLSRANIIGGAFF TGTGCCAGCAGCTTAAGTAGGGCCAATATCATTGGGGGAGCTTTCTTT TRBV7-2 - - TRBJ1-1
CAWMGEDGPSYNEQFF TGTGCCTGGATGGGGGAGGATGGGCCTTCCTACAATGAGCAGTTCTTC TRBV30 - once TRBJ2-1
CASSSGQGNYNEQFF TGTGCCAGCAGCTCCGGACAGGGGAACTACAATGAGCAGTTCTTC TRBV7-6 TRBD1 - TRBJ2-1
CASSFLAVGEQYF TGTGCCAGCAGTTTCCTAGCGGTAGGGGAGCAGTACTTC TRBV27 TRBD2 - TRBJ2-7
CASSSQGGTEAFF TGTGCCAGCAGCTCCCAAGGGGGCACTGAAGCTTTCTTT TRBV7-9 - few TRBJ1-1
CSVDPPARNEQFF TGCAGCGTTGATCCCCCCGCCAGGAATGAGCAGTTCTTC TRBV29-1 - few TRBJ2-1
CAWSVFMGTQYF TGTGCCTGGAGTGTATTTATGGGCACGCAGTATTTT TRBV30 - - TRBJ2-3
CASSIVASNQPQHF TGTGCCAGTAGTATAGTGGCAAGTAATCAGCCCCAGCATTTT TRBV19 - - TRBJ1-5
CATSRGGTQYNEQFF TGTGCCACCAGCAGAGGAGGGACCCAATACAATGAGCAGTTCTTC TRBV15 - - TRBJ2-1
CASSVGTGEAGELFF TGTGCCAGCAGCGTAGGGACAGGGGAGGCCGGGGAGCTGTTTTTT TRBV9 TRBD1 - TRBJ2-2
CASSSDSGYTF TGTGCCAGCAGCTCGGACAGTGGCTACACCTTC TRBV9 - - TRBJ1-2
CASRPRDILAGELFF TGTGCCAGTAGACCTCGGGACATTTTGGCCGGGGAGCTGTTTTTT TRBV19 - few TRBJ2-2
CASSHGGPTEAFF TGCGCCAGCAGCCATGGGGGGCCCACTGAAGCTTTCTTT TRBV4-1 - once TRBJ1-1
CSVVRTGGAETQYF TGCAGCGTTGTCAGGACAGGGGGCGCAGAGACCCAGTACTTC TRBV29-1 TRBD1 few TRBJ2-5
CSVEGQLRGDTQYF TGCAGCGTTGAGGGGCAACTCAGGGGGGATACGCAGTATTTT TRBV29-1 TRBD1 - TRBJ2-3
CASSLQTGNRGGYTF TGTGCCAGCAGCCTTCAAACAGGGAACCGGGGCGGCTACACCTTC TRBV9 - few TRBJ1-2
CASSSPGFGYTF TGTGCCAGCAGTTCCCCAGGGTTCGGCTACACCTTC TRBV27 - - TRBJ1-2
CASSGQTSEAFF TGTGCCAGCTCGGGACAGACTAGCGAGGCTTTCTTT TRBV2 TRBD1 - TRBJ1-1
CAWSAGLGYGYTF TGTGCCTGGAGTGCAGGTCTGGGCTATGGCTACACCTTC TRBV30 - - TRBJ1-2
CASKYSGDTQYF TGTGCCAGCAAGTATAGTGGAGATACGCAGTATTTT TRBV11-2 - few TRBJ2-3
CASSQVRASGYTF TGTGCCAGCAGCCAAGTGCGGGCGAGTGGCTACACCTTC TRBV14 - - TRBJ1-2
CSASQSADSNQPQHF TGCAGCGCCTCCCAGAGCGCAGATAGCAATCAGCCCCAGCATTTT TRBV29-1 - - TRBJ1-5
CASSPRRNTEAFF TGTGCCAGCAGCCCCCGACGGAACACTGAAGCTTTCTTT TRBV7-8 - - TRBJ1-1
CASSLQATGITEAFF TGTGCCAGCAGCCTCCAAGCGACAGGGATCACTGAAGCTTTCTTT TRBV7-9 TRBD1 few TRBJ1-1
CASGWTGPNYSPLHF TGTGCCAGCGGCTGGACAGGCCCAAATTATTCACCCCTCCACTTT TRBV27 TRBD1 - TRBJ1-6
CASSQEATYGYTF TGCGCCAGCAGCCAAGAGGCCACCTATGGCTACACCTTC TRBV4-3 - - TRBJ1-2
CASSLTSGNTGELFF TGTGCCAGCAGCTTAACTAGCGGGAACACCGGGGAGCTGTTTTTT TRBV7-2 TRBD2 - TRBJ2-2
CSAARDEQYF TGCAGCGCGGCGCGAGACGAGCAGTACTTC TRBV29-1 - - TRBJ2-7
CATRTGRDQPQHF TGTGCCACCAGGACAGGGAGGGATCAGCCCCAGCATTTT TRBV6-5 TRBD1 - TRBJ1-5
CASSFGQGGGTGELFF TGCGCCAGCAGCTTCGGACAGGGAGGAGGCACCGGGGAGCTGTTTTTT TRBV5-1 TRBD1 - TRBJ2-2
CAWSITSGVSEQFF TGTGCCTGGAGCATTACTAGCGGGGTCAGTGAGCAGTTCTTC TRBV30 TRBD2 - TRBJ2-1
CSVAGGPSNQPQHF TGCAGCGTAGCAGGGGGACCTAGCAATCAGCCCCAGCATTTT TRBV29-1 TRBD1 - TRBJ1-5
CARRTASTYEQYF TGTGCCAGAAGGACAGCGTCTACCTACGAGCAGTACTTC TRBV27 - - TRBJ2-7
CASSSRRLADQPQHF TGTGCCAGCAGCTCCCGGCGACTAGCGGATCAGCCCCAGCATTTT TRBV5-6 - - TRBJ1-5